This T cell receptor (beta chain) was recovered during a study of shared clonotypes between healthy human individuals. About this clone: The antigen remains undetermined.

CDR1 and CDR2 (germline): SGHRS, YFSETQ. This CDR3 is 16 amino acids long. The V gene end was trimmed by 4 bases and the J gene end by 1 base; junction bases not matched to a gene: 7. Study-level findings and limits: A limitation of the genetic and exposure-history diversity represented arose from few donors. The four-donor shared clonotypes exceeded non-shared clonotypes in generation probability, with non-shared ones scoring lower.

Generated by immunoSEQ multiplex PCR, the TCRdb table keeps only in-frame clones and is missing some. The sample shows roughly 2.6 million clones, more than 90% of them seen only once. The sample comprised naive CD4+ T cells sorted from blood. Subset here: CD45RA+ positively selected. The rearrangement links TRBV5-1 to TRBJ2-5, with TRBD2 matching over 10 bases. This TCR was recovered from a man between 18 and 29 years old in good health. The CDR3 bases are TGCGCCAGCAGCCCAAGGACTAGCGGATTCCAAGAGACCCAGTACTTC. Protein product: CASSPRTSGFQETQYF.